This TCR beta chain was sequenced in a study of blood T cell repertoires in COVID-19. Study context: The United States, Italy and Spain provided the acute and convalescent COVID-19 samples. PBMCs, B-cell-depleted T cells, or T cells were the source of the cDNA or gDNA that made up the material.

Assay used: immunoSEQ multiplex PCR; TCRdb lists only in-frame clones, some missing. The sample has 400,000 or so clones, roughly 89% seen once. CDR1 is KGHSH, CDR2 LQKENI, per germline. The CDR3 totals 15 residues. With V trimmed by 5 bases and J by 5 bases, 9 bases remained unmatched. Seattle cases were enrolled at active infection and followed longitudinally. The chain has TRBV18 and TRBJ2-3; 8 bases match TRBD2. The sample taken for sequencing was peripheral blood. The receptor comes from a man between 18 and 35 years old with COVID-19, enrolled during active disease. The chain's CDR3 is CASSSNAGGKDTQYF. CDR3 DNA: TGTGCCAGCTCATCAAACGCGGGGGGCAAAGATACGCAGTATTTT. Drawing the rest from reference TRBV18 and TRBJ2-3, the complete variable domain is NAGVMQNPRHLVRRRGQEARLRCSPMKGHSHVYWYRQLPEEGLKFMVYLQKENIIDESGMPKERFSAEFPKEGPSILRIQQVVRGDSAAYFCASSSNAGGKDTQYFGPGTRLTVL.